Shown below are 15 T cell receptor beta chains from a single sample sequenced in a study of T-cell reconstitution after alpha-beta-depleted transplantation in children (dated by TCRdb to 2016 to 2017). Library prep was done by PCR. Sequenced using an Illumina HiSeq 2500. Molecular barcoding was employed in the preparation of TCR libraries, with unique molecular identifiers being used to normalize TCRbeta repertoire quantification. TCRdb trimmed public reads at Q25 via fastp, called clones via MiXCR and kept in-frame beta chains. Records with the same CDR3 protein are collapsed into one entry carrying the most frequent genes and DNA. For this sample there are roughly 400,000 distinct CDR3 sequences; around 21% appear just once. Of the sample, 3.8% is held by the ten largest clones. Sequences were derived from PBMCs from the stem cell graft donor, sampled from the stem cell graft. The origin of the receptors is a human donor who donated a stem cell graft to a child with acute myeloid leukemia.

V gene TRBV27 combines with J gene TRBJ1-1; a weak D match, TRBD1 (6 bases). Germline loops: CDR1 MNHEY, CDR2 SMNVEV (reference sequence). The CDR3 length is 16 residues. V gave up 3 bases and J gave up 0 bases, with 14 bases separating them. The CDR3 coding sequence is TGTGCCAGCAGTTTGATCGTTGGGGGCTTGAACACTGAAGCTTTCTTT. The encoded protein is CASSLIVGGLNTEAFF.

This clonotype appeared many times. The DNA of the CDR3 is TGTGCCAGCAGCCAAGATTTAGGGGGGTCCTACGAGCAGTACTTC. Its protein product is CASSQDLGGSYEQYF. The gene calls are TRBV4-2 and TRBJ2-7, with D perhaps TRBD1 or TRBD2 (6 bases each). Per the germline V gene, CDR1 is LGHNA and CDR2 is YNFKEQ. The CDR3 extends over 15 amino acids. The V gene lost 0 bases and the J gene lost 1 base, with 10 bases spanning the gap.

V and J are TRBV7-9 and TRBJ2-7; 11 bases fit TRBD2. The germline CDR1 and CDR2 sequences are SEHNR and FQNEAQ (reference sequence). The CDR3 consists of 15 residues. Unmatched junction bases numbered 6, after V lost 4 bases and J lost 4 bases. CDR3 in DNA: TGTGCCAGCAGCTCGTTAGCGGGAGGGGAGTACGAGCAGTACTTC. Protein sequence: CASSSLAGGEYEQYF.

The sample holds a few counts of this clonotype. The genes are TRBV4-1 and TRBJ2-7, with 11 nucleotides matching TRBD2. V trimming: 1 base; J trimming: 2 bases; junction bases outside the gene matches: 10. The CDR3 loop spans 18 amino acids. Germline lookup yields CDR1 MGHRA and CDR2 YSYEKL. Here the CDR3 DNA reads TGCGCCAGCAGCCAAGGGGTACTTGGACTAGCGGGTCCCTACGAGCAGTACTTC. The encoded protein is CASSQGVLGLAGPYEQYF.

This clonotype was seen a handful of times. For the CDR3, the DNA is TGCGCCAGCAGCTTGGGGACAGAAGCCTACGAGCAGTACTTC. Protein product: CASSLGTEAYEQYF. The rearrangement links TRBV5-1 to TRBJ2-7, with D perhaps TRBD1 (6 bases). The CDR3 has 14 residues. The germline gives CDR1 SGHRS, CDR2 YFSETQ. V shed 0 bases and J shed 2 bases, with 9 bases lying between them. The full variable domain, rest sourced from reference TRBV5-1 and TRBJ2-7, is KAGVTQTPRYLIKTRGQQVTLSCSPISGHRSVSWYQQTPGQGLQFLFEYFSETQRNKGNFPGRFSGRQFSNSRSEMNVSTLELGDSALYLCASSLGTEAYEQYFGPGTRLTVT.

This clonotype has only a few counts. The chain has TRBV6-5 and TRBJ2-7, with TRBD2 matching 9 bases. The junction had 12 bases not matched to a gene; V was cut back by 10 bases and J by 2 bases. This CDR3 comprises 15 residues. Germline V gene data show CDR1 as MNHEY and CDR2 as SVGAGI. In DNA, the CDR3 is TGTGCCACCAAGTTAAAGGCGGGAGGGCCCTACGAGCAGTACTTC. This sequence encodes CATKLKAGGPYEQYF.

This clonotype has a handful of counts. V usage is TRBV29-1 and J usage is TRBJ1-3; unclear D gene. The CDR3 is 12 residues long. Germline-derived CDR1 and CDR2 are SQVTM and ANQGSEA. The V end lost 6 bases, the J end lost 4 bases, and 10 bases lay between the germline ends. The CDR3 here is CSVPDEGNTIYF. CDR3 in DNA: TGCAGCGTGCCCGATGAAGGAAACACCATATATTTT.

This clonotype showed up just a few times. This rearrangement joins TRBV29-1 to TRBJ2-5; TRBD2 might be the D (7 bases). The CDR3 sequence is 14 residues long. Germline CDR1 and CDR2: SQVTM and ANQGSEA. V dropped 0 bases and J dropped 5 bases, with 13 bases sitting between them. The CDR3 reads CSVEDRGGWETQYF. Here the CDR3 DNA reads TGCAGCGTTGAAGATCGCGGGGGCTGGGAGACCCAGTACTTC.

The rearrangement uses TRBV20-1 and TRBJ2-1, with TRBD2 matching 8 bases. The trim removed 6 bases at V and 0 bases at J, leaving 7 bases unmatched. This CDR3 has 15 amino acids. Germline loops: CDR1 DFQATT, CDR2 SNEGSKA (reference sequence). The CDR3 nucleotides are TGCAGTGCCCCGGGGGGGGGGAGCTCCTACAATGAGCAGTTCTTC. It codes for CSAPGGGSSYNEQFF.

The rearrangement joins TRBV6-5 to TRBJ2-3; D gene unclear. V was shortened by 0 bases and J by 0 bases, with 13 bases between the two germline ends. CDR1 is MNHEY and CDR2 is SVGAGI in the germline V gene. CDR3 length: 17 amino acids. The CDR3 loop is CASSYSFYSPSTDTQYF. The CDR3 DNA follows: TGTGCCAGCAGTTACTCATTCTACTCTCCTAGCACAGATACGCAGTATTTT.

The rearrangement uses TRBV4-1 and TRBJ2-2; tentatively, D is TRBD2 (5 bases). V lost 4 bases, J lost 0 bases, and 12 bases lay in between. The CDR3 is 16 residues long. Germline V CDR1 and CDR2: MGHRA, YSYEKL. The CDR3 protein is CASSPVAGSNTGELFF. In DNA form, the CDR3 reads TGCGCCAGCAGCCCGGTGGCGGGCTCGAACACCGGGGAGCTGTTTTTT.

This clonotype has at least ten counts. The chain uses TRBV20-1 and TRBJ2-2; TRBD1 or TRBD2 may be the D gene (5 bases each). The CDR3 sequence is 14 residues long. V shed 5 bases and J shed 2 bases, with 12 bases lying between them. CDR1 and CDR2 from the germline V gene are DFQATT and SNEGSKA (reference sequence). This CDR3 is CSAEGQGNTGELFF. The CDR3 nucleotides are TGCAGTGCTGAGGGGCAGGGAAACACCGGGGAGCTGTTTTTT.

This clonotype was counted only a few times. The chain uses TRBV28 and TRBJ2-1; perhaps TRBD2 as D (6 bases). V was trimmed by 5 bases and J by 9 bases, leaving 17 bases between them. From germline, CDR1 is MDHEN and CDR2 SYDVKM. The CDR3 runs to 14 residues. In nucleotides, the CDR3 is TGTGCCAGCAGTGGGGGTGAGGGAGCGGGTGAGCAGTTCTTC. This sequence encodes CASSGGEGAGEQFF.

This clonotype has ten or more counts. The gene calls are TRBV29-1 and TRBJ1-1; possible D gene TRBD1, 5 bases. The V gene lost 2 bases and the J gene lost 10 bases, with 26 bases spanning the gap. This CDR3 comprises 16 residues. CDR1 and CDR2 (germline): SQVTM, ANQGSEA. The CDR3 loop is CSVEQGGGADSFPAFF. In DNA, the CDR3 is TGCAGCGTTGAACAGGGCGGAGGGGCCGATTCGTTTCCAGCTTTCTTT. Complete variable domain (other parts from reference TRBV29-1 and TRBJ1-1): SAVISQKPSRDICQRGTSLTIQCQVDSQVTMMFWYRQQPGQSLTLIATANQGSEATYESGFVIDKFPISRPNLTFSTLTVSNMSPEDSSIYLCSVEQGGGADSFPAFFGQGTRLTVV.

This clonotype showed up just a few times. The rearrangement uses TRBV11-2 and TRBJ2-1; the match to TRBD2 covers 9 bases. Unmatched junction bases numbered 9, after V lost 2 bases and J lost 4 bases. The CDR3 covers 17 residues. Germline V gene lookup returns CDR1 SGHAT and CDR2 FQNNGV. The CDR3 DNA sequence: TGTGCCAGCAGCTTAAGAGGCGGGAGGGCCTTGTACAATGAGCAGTTCTTC. Residues: CASSLRGGRALYNEQFF.